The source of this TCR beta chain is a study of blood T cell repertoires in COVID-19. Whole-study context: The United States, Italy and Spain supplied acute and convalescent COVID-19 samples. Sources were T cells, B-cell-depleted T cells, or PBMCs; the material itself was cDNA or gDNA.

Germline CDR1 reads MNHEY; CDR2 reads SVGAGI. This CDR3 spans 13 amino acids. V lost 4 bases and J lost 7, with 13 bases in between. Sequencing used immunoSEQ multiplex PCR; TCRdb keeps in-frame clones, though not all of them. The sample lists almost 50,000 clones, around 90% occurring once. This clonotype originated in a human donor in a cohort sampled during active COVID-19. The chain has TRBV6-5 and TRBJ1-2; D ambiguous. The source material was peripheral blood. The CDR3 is CASSSREGSGYTF. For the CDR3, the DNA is TGTGCCAGCAGTTCCCGGGAGGGTAGTGGCTACACCTTC.